What follows are 23 T cell receptor beta chains derived from one specimen sequenced in a study of T cells after yellow fever vaccination. TCRdb used MiXCR to reprocess the 5' RACE reads, holding one entry per CDR3 protein. The sample shows under 550,000 distinct CDR3 sequences, roughly a fifth of them seen only once. The input for sequencing was PBMCs, taken about 21 days after the first yellow fever vaccination. These receptors were taken from a man aged 18 to 30 who received the YFV17D yellow fever vaccine.

The J gene is TRBJ2-1, the V gene TRBV6-6; D is unclear. This CDR3 region has 12 residues. From germline, CDR1 is MNHNY and CDR2 SVGAGI (reference sequence). With 2 bases removed from V and 8 bases from J, the gap between germline ends came to 7 bases. CDR3 DNA: TGTGCCAGCAGTTACGCCGTCCATGAGCAGTTCTTC. Protein sequence: CASSYAVHEQFF.

The V call is TRBV30, the J call TRBJ2-2; maybe TRBD1 (5 bases). From germline, CDR1 is GTSNPN and CDR2 SVGIG (reference sequence). This CDR3 contains 13 residues. CDR3 region: CALGPSGSGELFF. CDR3 DNA sequence: TGTGCTTTGGGGCCCTCGGGCTCCGGGGAGCTGTTTTTT.

There are a few counts of this clonotype. The CDR3 DNA reads TGCAGTGCTAGGGCTGCAGGGGGTAATCAGCCCCAGCATTTT. It yields the protein CSARAAGGNQPQHF. The J gene is TRBJ1-5, the V gene TRBV20-1; TRBD1 matches at 7 bases. This CDR3 contains 14 residues. The V and J ends lost 3 bases and 4 bases, in that order; junction bases with no gene match: 6. Germline CDR1 is DFQATT and CDR2 is SNEGSKA (reference sequence).

This clonotype came up a few times. In DNA, the CDR3 is TGTGCCAGCATCAGACAGGGGAACACTGAAGCTTTCTTT. Translation: CASIRQGNTEAFF. The rearrangement joins TRBV6-1 to TRBJ1-1; 7 bases line up with TRBD1. The CDR3 covers 13 residues. With 7 bases clipped from V and 1 base from J, the junction kept 3 bases outside the gene matches. Germline-derived CDR1 and CDR2 are MNHNS and SASEGT.

A few counts support this clonotype. CDR3 DNA sequence: TGTGCCAGCAGTAACGGTTCGTGGGTGAGGGGGGCCAACGTCCTGACTTTC. It translates to CASSNGSWVRGANVLTF. The V gene is TRBV27, the J gene TRBJ2-6; D remains unclear. The germline V gene has CDR1 MNHEY and CDR2 SMNVEV (reference sequence). The germline V and J ends were trimmed by 5 bases and 4 bases, with 18 bases remaining between them. The CDR3 loop spans 17 amino acids.

The chain recombines TRBV4-3 with TRBJ1-2, with D perhaps matching TRBD1 (5 bases). Germline V gene sequence: CDR1 LGHNA, CDR2 YSLEER. Trimming shortened V by 0 bases and J by 4 bases, and 9 bases separated the two germline ends. This CDR3 spans 14 amino acids. The CDR3 loop is CASSQDRGSYGYTF. Written as DNA, the CDR3 is TGCGCCAGCAGCCAAGATAGGGGAAGCTATGGCTACACCTTC.

The rearrangement uses TRBV4-3 and TRBJ1-2, with D tentatively TRBD1 (5 bases). The V and J ends lost 4 bases and 4 bases respectively, with 13 bases between them. The V gene's germline CDR1 is LGHNA and CDR2 YSLEER. The CDR3 consists of 14 residues. CDR3: CASSPSQQAYGYTF. The CDR3, as DNA: TGCGCCAGCAGCCCCTCTCAACAGGCCTATGGCTACACCTTC.

Only a few counts were recorded for this clonotype. The chain combines TRBV4-3 with TRBJ1-3, with unresolved D. Trimming cost V 0 bases and J 6 bases, with 12 bases left between them. The CDR3 spans 15 residues. Germline V lookup: CDR1 LGHNA, CDR2 YSLEER. CDR3 amino acids: CASSQDATPTNTIYF. As DNA, the CDR3 is TGCGCCAGCAGCCAAGATGCGACACCGACAAACACCATATATTTT.

The rearrangement uses TRBV7-2 and TRBJ2-4, with D perhaps matching TRBD2 (6 bases). The CDR3 consists of 13 residues. V lost 1 base, J lost 10 bases, and 11 bases lay in between. Germline V gene data show CDR1 as SGHTA and CDR2 as FQGNSA. CDR3 sequence: CASSLGWGEIQYF. Written as DNA, the CDR3 is TGTGCCAGCAGCTTAGGGTGGGGGGAGATTCAGTACTTC. The full variable domain, completed using reference TRBV7-2 and TRBJ2-4, is GAGVSQSPSNKVTEKGKDVELRCDPISGHTALYWYRQSLGQGLEFLIYFQGNSAPDKSGLPSDRFSAERTGGSVSTLTIQRTQQEDSAVYLCASSLGWGEIQYFGAGTRLSVL.

A few counts support this clonotype. V usage is TRBV7-2 and J usage is TRBJ2-2; D unclear. The CDR3 has 15 residues. Per the germline V gene, CDR1 is SGHTA and CDR2 is FQGNSA. The V end was cut by 6 bases, the J end by 1 base, with 12 bases between. CDR3: CASSPYRQNTGELFF. The CDR3 nucleotides read TGTGCCAGCAGTCCCTACAGACAGAACACCGGGGAGCTGTTTTTT.

The V and J genes are TRBV20-1 and TRBJ1-1; no firm D call. The CDR3 contains 13 residues. Germline V gene data show CDR1 as DFQATT and CDR2 as SNEGSKA (reference sequence). V lost 3 bases and J lost 7, with 15 bases in between. CDR3 region: CSAREFATDEAFF. CDR3 nucleotides: TGCAGTGCTAGGGAGTTTGCGACTGATGAAGCTTTCTTT.

This chain links TRBV11-2 with TRBJ2-3, with TRBD2 identical over 14 bases. In germline, CDR1 is SGHAT, CDR2 FQNNGV. The CDR3 is made up of 15 amino acids. Germline trimming cut 5 bases from V and 10 bases from J; bases unmatched to any gene: 8. CDR3 bases: TGTGCCAGCAGCCAGACTAGCGGGGGGGCCTTTTCGCAGTATTTT. Protein product: CASSQTSGGAFSQYF.

This clonotype was seen a handful of times. The chain carries TRBV6-2 or TRBV6-3 and TRBJ1-6, with 10 bases aligning to TRBD1. The V and J ends lost 9 bases and 9 bases, in that order; junction bases with no gene match: 5. Germline V gene lookup returns CDR1 MNHEY and CDR2 SVGEGT. CDR3 size: 13 residues. Written as DNA, the CDR3 is TGTGCCAGTACCGGGACAGGGGTTTCACCCCTCCACTTT. Protein sequence: CASTGTGVSPLHF.

This clonotype has a handful of counts. The chain uses TRBV7-2 and TRBJ2-5, with TRBD2 matching over 11 bases. CDR1 is SGHTA, CDR2 FQGNSA, per germline. This CDR3 spans 17 amino acids. J lost 5 bases, V lost 5 bases, and 13 bases had no gene match. CDR3 coding DNA: TGTGCCAGCAGCCAGGGCGTGGGTAGCGGGGGGGAGGAGACCCAGTACTTC. Translation: CASSQGVGSGGEETQYF.

This clonotype has more than one count but fewer than ten. The chain combines TRBV25-1 with TRBJ1-5; tentatively, D is TRBD1 (5 bases). Germline V CDR1 and CDR2: MGHDK, SYGVNS. The CDR3 is made up of 12 amino acids. V lost 1 base and J lost 7, with 5 bases in between. The CDR3, as DNA: TGTGCCAGCAGTGAATGGGGCCAGCCCCAGCATTTT. Encoded protein: CASSEWGQPQHF.

This clonotype was counted between two and nine times. This chain joins TRBV6-2 or TRBV6-3 and TRBJ2-1; D unresolved. CDR3 size: 11 residues. From germline, CDR1 is MNHEY and CDR2 SVGEGT. Deletions cut 7 bases from V and 4 bases from J, with 5 bases between. CDR3 region: CASNKYNEQFF. CDR3 in DNA: TGTGCCAGCAATAAATACAATGAGCAGTTCTTC.

The J gene is TRBJ1-1, the V gene TRBV6-2 or TRBV6-3; 7 nucleotides align to TRBD1. The CDR3 has 14 residues. The germline CDR1 and CDR2 sequences are MNHEY and SVGEGT. Unmatched junction bases numbered 7, after V lost 6 bases and J lost 3 bases. The CDR3 loop is CASRPDREDTEAFF. The CDR3 DNA sequence: TGTGCCAGCAGACCAGACAGGGAGGACACTGAAGCTTTCTTT.

The rearrangement links TRBV29-1 to TRBJ2-2; D gene uncertain. Germline CDR1 and CDR2: SQVTM and ANQGSEA. Deletions cut 1 base from V and 1 base from J, with 7 bases between. This CDR3 comprises 14 residues. CDR3 in DNA: TGCAGCGTTGAAGGGGAAATGAACACCGGGGAGCTGTTTTTT. Translated: CSVEGEMNTGELFF.

This clonotype was seen a few times. V gene TRBV7-2 combines with J gene TRBJ2-3, with 11 bases aligning to TRBD2. The germline V gene has CDR1 SGHTA and CDR2 FQGNSA. This CDR3 has 16 amino acids. Trimming removed 5 bases from V and 6 bases from J; junction bases left unmatched: 10. CDR3 nucleotides: TGTGCCAGCAGCGGATCTAGCGGGGGGACTGTTGATACGCAGTATTTT. It specifies CASSGSSGGTVDTQYF. The whole variable domain, filled in from reference TRBV7-2 and TRBJ2-3, reads GAGVSQSPSNKVTEKGKDVELRCDPISGHTALYWYRQSLGQGLEFLIYFQGNSAPDKSGLPSDRFSAERTGGSVSTLTIQRTQQEDSAVYLCASSGSSGGTVDTQYFGPGTRLTVL.

This sequence joins TRBV7-2 and TRBJ1-6, with D possibly being TRBD1 (6 bases). Between the trimmed V and J ends, which lost 2 bases and 6 bases, there was a span of 17 bases. This CDR3 has 17 residues. Germline CDR1 SGHTA, CDR2 FQGNSA. CDR3 loop: CASSLKGGGQGNSPLHF. The CDR3 region has the DNA TGTGCCAGCAGCTTAAAGGGAGGGGGGCAGGGTAATTCACCCCTCCACTTT.

This chain uses TRBV7-8 with TRBJ2-3; 10 bases map to TRBD2. This CDR3 region has 16 residues. CDR1 and CDR2 from the germline V gene are SGHVS and FQNEAQ. The V gene end was trimmed by 3 bases and the J gene end by 5 bases; junction bases not matched to a gene: 8. CDR3 sequence: CASSFGASGGVDTQYF. The CDR3 nucleotides are TGTGCCAGCAGCTTCGGGGCTAGCGGGGGAGTAGATACGCAGTATTTT.

This clonotype appeared a few times. The V call is TRBV4-1, the J call TRBJ2-2; possible D gene TRBD1, 5 bases. The CDR3 length is 15 residues. V was pared by 1 base and J by 7 bases, with 13 bases between. The germline V gene encodes CDR1 MGHRA and CDR2 YSYEKL. Here the CDR3 reads CASSQVPPGNGELFF. Written as DNA, the CDR3 is TGCGCCAGCAGCCAAGTTCCCCCAGGGAACGGGGAGCTGTTTTTT.

This clonotype came up a few times. The genes are TRBV4-1 and TRBJ1-1, with a tentative D call TRBD1 (5 bases). V was cut by 1 base and J by 3 bases, with 15 bases left in between. The germline V gene has CDR1 MGHRA and CDR2 YSYEKL. The CDR3 loop spans 16 amino acids. The CDR3 DNA reads TGCGCCAGCAGCCAAGGTGGGGGGACGGTAGACACTGAAGCTTTCTTT. Translating gives CASSQGGGTVDTEAFF.